This TCR beta chain was retrieved from a study of blood T cell repertoires in COVID-19. Study summary: COVID-19 samples from acute and convalescent phases originated in the United States, Italy and Spain. In each case, the material was cDNA or gDNA derived from T cells, B-cell-depleted T cells, or PBMCs.

TCRdb's copy holds only in-frame clones and misses some; the assay was immunoSEQ multiplex PCR. The sample consists of approximately 360,000 clones, roughly 86% of them appearing once. This CDR3 has 15 amino acids. V was trimmed by 4 bases and J by 13 bases, leaving 25 bases between them. From germline, CDR1 is SGHVS and CDR2 FNYEAQ. Residents of 20 to 25 US areas, aged roughly 18 to 89 years, made up the participants. Donors were grouped by their self-reported clinical history. The rearrangement uses TRBV7-6 and TRBJ1-2, with a tentative D call TRBD1 (6 bases). The clonotype originates from a man between 40 and 49 years old in a cohort exposed to, infected with or recovered from COVID-19 (not recorded which). The sample was PBMCs or T cells enriched from blood (not recorded which). The DNA for the CDR3 is TGTGCCAGCAGCTACCAGACCGGGACACAAACCCCCCTCACCTTC. The encoded protein is CASSYQTGTQTPLTF.